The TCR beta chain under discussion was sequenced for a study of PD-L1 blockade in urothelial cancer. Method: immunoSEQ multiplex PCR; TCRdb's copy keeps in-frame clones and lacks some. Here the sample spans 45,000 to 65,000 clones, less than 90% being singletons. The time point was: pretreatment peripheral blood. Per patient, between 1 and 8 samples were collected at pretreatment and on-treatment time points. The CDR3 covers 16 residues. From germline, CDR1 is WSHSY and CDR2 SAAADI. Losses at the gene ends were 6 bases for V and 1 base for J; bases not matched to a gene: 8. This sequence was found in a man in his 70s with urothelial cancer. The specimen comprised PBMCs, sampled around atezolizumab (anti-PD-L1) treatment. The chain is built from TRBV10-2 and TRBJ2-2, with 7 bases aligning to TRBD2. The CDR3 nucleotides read TGCGCCAGCAGACAGGCTAGCGGCCGGAACACCGGGGAGCTGTTTTTT. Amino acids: CASRQASGRNTGELFF.